This passage covers 3 T cell receptor beta chains from one sample sequenced in a study of graft-versus-host responses after intestinal transplantation. These receptors' antigens are unknown. The table came from immunoSEQ multiplex PCR; TCRdb's copy has only in-frame clones and leaves some out. The sample carries about 110,000 clones, around 93% recorded once. The material was unstimulated CD8+ T cells sorted from spleen or lymph node cells, obtained before intestinal transplant. The receptor set was obtained from a human donor who received an intestinal transplant.

This clone has only one observation. The rearrangement uses TRBV10-2 and TRBJ1-1; no reliable D call. Trimming pared 5 bases from V and 6 bases from J, leaving 13 bases between. Germline V lookup: CDR1 WSHSY, CDR2 SAAADI. The CDR3 runs to 13 residues. CDR3 DNA sequence: TGCGCCAGCAGTTTGATTGGAGCATCTGAAGCTTTCTTT. Its translation is CASSLIGASEAFF.

DNA for the CDR3: TGTGCCAGCACCTCGATAGCGGGAGCCACCGAGCAGTACTTC. Its protein product is CASTSIAGATEQYF. This chain links TRBV28 with TRBJ2-7; TRBD2 aligns across 9 bases. Germline V gene data show CDR1 as MDHEN and CDR2 as SYDVKM. The V gene end was trimmed by 7 bases and the J gene end by 6 bases; junction bases not matched to a gene: 10. The CDR3 consists of 14 residues.

The V and J genes are TRBV5-6 and TRBJ2-3, with no clear D. Germline V gives CDR1 SGHDT, CDR2 YYEEEE. The CDR3 length is 15 residues. The V gene lost 4 bases and the J gene lost 2 bases, with 14 bases spanning the gap. CDR3: CASSLDSPFTDTQYF. The CDR3 bases are TGTGCCAGCAGCCTCGACTCCCCGTTCACAGATACGCAGTATTTT.